These T cell receptor beta chains were read from a single sample in a study of T cell responses to AZD1222 COVID-19 vaccine. Clones were read by immunoSEQ multiplex PCR, and TCRdb kept only the in-frame ones, dropping some. This repertoire shows some 150,000 clones, roughly 88% found once; its top ten account for 3% to 4%. Specimen: peripheral blood, collected on day 0 of MenACWY control vaccination. These receptors were obtained from an adult in good health. Both conserved end residues are trimmed from each CDR3.

cdr3_aa j_call v_call cdr3_length
ASPARFRYGYT TRBJ1-2 TRBV6-8 11
ASSLTQGNEAF TRBJ1-1 TRBV5-6 11
ASRRDSENQPQH TRBJ1-5 TRBV5-1 12
ATGTAGTGELF TRBJ2-2 TRBV24-1 11
ASSEGGIYGYT TRBJ1-2 TRBV6-5 11
ASSLLDGSYEQY TRBJ2-7 TRBV28 12
ASSSGLLETQY TRBJ2-5 TRBV12-3/TRBV12-4 11
ASSLHRGSNQPQH TRBJ1-5 TRBV7-2 13
ASSPESGGGLNTEAF TRBJ1-1 TRBV4-3 15
ASWPGLAAEQF TRBJ2-1 TRBV12-3/TRBV12-4 11
ASSHDRGRNQPQH TRBJ1-5 TRBV4-3 13
ASSEPSRANYGYT TRBJ1-2 TRBV21-1 13
ASSLGVDGSLNTEAF TRBJ1-1 TRBV7-2 15
ASSQAFNPEGGELF TRBJ2-2 TRBV4-3 14
ASSPESRSGELF TRBJ2-2 TRBV5-4 12
SAVKGEQY TRBJ2-7 TRBV20-1 8
ASSYSGTGYEQY TRBJ2-7 TRBV6-6 12
ASRWGGQGAF TRBJ1-1 TRBV5-8 10
ASSSRQGARNTIY TRBJ1-3 TRBV27 13
ASIFQGTEAF TRBJ1-1 TRBV2 10
ASSQVRFPSADTQY TRBJ2-3 TRBV14 14
ASSLYRGETQY TRBJ2-5 TRBV27 11
ASSPMWGAGSYNEQF TRBJ2-1 TRBV5-1 15
ASSPGTAPYEQY TRBJ2-7 TRBV3-1/TRBV3-2 12
ASSSPLGGYNEQF TRBJ2-1 TRBV6-5 13
ASSSSNVVNYGYT TRBJ1-2 TRBV7-6 13
ASRRRGAASPYGYT TRBJ1-2 TRBV5-6 14
ASSYSSFSSGYT TRBJ1-2 TRBV6-5 12
AWSQENWAGANVLT TRBJ2-6 TRBV30 14
ASTGQGGLYEQY TRBJ2-7 TRBV2 12
ASSIGRVNSPLH TRBJ1-6 TRBV19 12
SVVRGLNTESILDTEAF TRBJ1-1 TRBV29-1 17
ASSLEGTGGWRY TRBJ2-4 TRBV7-9 12
SAGSTNEKLF TRBJ1-4 TRBV29-1 10
ASSFTENTEAF TRBJ1-1 TRBV5-1 11
AIGLAGPYEQY TRBJ2-7 TRBV10-3 11
ASSPQGIANTEAF TRBJ1-1 TRBV5-1 13
ASSPGSGTTTGELF TRBJ2-2 TRBV18 14
ASSVGGSTDTQY TRBJ2-3 TRBV2 12
ATSRAGSTSEKLF TRBJ1-4 TRBV15 13
ASSFPGQGAVTEAF TRBJ1-1 TRBV6-5 14
ASSLLAGGPSDTQY TRBJ2-3 TRBV7-2 14
ASSLGGTGATNEKLF TRBJ1-4 TRBV5-1 15
ASSHTAVTEAF TRBJ1-1 TRBV5-4 11
SVLPMNTEAF TRBJ1-1 TRBV29-1 10
ASSYSSGGRGTEAF TRBJ1-1 TRBV28 14
ASSRLGGTDYGYT TRBJ1-2 TRBV4-2 13